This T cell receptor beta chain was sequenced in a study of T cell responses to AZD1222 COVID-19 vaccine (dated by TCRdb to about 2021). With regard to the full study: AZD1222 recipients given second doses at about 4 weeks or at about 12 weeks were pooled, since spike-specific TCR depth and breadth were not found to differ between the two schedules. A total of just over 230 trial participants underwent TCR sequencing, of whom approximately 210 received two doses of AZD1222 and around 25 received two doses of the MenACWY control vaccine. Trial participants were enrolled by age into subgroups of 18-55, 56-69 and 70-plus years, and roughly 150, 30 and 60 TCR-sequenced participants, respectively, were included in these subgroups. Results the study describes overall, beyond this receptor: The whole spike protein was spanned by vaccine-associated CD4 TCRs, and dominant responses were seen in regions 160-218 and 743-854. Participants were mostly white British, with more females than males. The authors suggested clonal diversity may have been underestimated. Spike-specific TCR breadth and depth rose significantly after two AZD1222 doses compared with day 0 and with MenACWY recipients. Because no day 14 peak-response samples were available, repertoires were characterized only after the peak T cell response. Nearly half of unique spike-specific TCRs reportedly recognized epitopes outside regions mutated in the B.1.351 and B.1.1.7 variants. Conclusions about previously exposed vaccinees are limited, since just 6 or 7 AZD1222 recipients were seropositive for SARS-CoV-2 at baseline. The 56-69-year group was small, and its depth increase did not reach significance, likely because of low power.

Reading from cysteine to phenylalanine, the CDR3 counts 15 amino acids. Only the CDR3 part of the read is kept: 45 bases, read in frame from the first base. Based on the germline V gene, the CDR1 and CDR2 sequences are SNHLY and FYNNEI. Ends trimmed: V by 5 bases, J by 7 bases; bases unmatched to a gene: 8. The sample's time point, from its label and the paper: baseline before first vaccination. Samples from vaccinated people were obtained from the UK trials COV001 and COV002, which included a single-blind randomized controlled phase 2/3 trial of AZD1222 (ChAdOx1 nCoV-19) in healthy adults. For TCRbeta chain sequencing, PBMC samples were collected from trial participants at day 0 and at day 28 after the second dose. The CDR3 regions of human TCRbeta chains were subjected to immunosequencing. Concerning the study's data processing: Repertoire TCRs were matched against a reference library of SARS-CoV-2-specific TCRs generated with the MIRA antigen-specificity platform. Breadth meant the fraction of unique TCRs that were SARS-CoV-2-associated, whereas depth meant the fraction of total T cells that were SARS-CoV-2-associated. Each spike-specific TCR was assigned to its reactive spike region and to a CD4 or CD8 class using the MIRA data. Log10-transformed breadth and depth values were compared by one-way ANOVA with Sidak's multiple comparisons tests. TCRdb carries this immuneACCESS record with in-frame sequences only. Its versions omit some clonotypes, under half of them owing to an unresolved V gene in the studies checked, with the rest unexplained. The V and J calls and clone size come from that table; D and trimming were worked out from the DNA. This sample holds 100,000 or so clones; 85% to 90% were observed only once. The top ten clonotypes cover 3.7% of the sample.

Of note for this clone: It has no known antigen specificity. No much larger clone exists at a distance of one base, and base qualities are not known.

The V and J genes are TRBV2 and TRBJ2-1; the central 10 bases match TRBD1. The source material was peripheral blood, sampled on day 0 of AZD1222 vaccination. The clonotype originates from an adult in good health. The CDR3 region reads CASSPDRGRQNEQFF. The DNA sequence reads TGTGCCAGCAGTCCAGACAGGGGGCGCCAGAATGAGCAGTTCTTC.